The present TCR beta chain was sequenced within a study of OX40 agonist ivuxolimab in advanced cancers. Background for the entire study: Ivuxolimab was a fully human IgG2 agonistic monoclonal antibody targeting the costimulatory receptor OX40 (CD134). Intravenous ivuxolimab was administered to patients every 2 weeks at six dose levels: 0.01, 0.1, 0.3, 1.5, 3 and 10 mg/kg. Of the roughly 53 patients in dose escalation, around 19 had hepatocellular carcinoma, about 15 had melanoma, 9 had renal cell carcinoma and 9 had head and neck cancer. In the dose-escalation cohort, 70% to 90% of patients were male, and the mean age was 60 years with a range of roughly 20 to 80. Prior anti-PD-1, anti-PD-L1 or anti-CTLA-4 therapy was permitted, and about two fifths of dose-escalation patients had received checkpoint inhibitors. Partial responses occurred in three dose-escalation patients: two with cutaneous melanoma and one with hepatocellular carcinoma. Peripheral TCRbeta sequencing was intended to test whether TCR sequence diversity was altered and clonal T-cell expansion was caused by ivuxolimab. The paper reports the monotherapy dose-escalation portion (N of about 50 patients) of the phase I ivuxolimab trial. What the work shows at the level of the full study, not this receptor alone: At doses of 0.1 to 3.0 mg/kg, clonal expansion of both CD4+ and CD8+ T cells in blood was seen between baseline and week 6. In the 0.1-3.0 mg/kg groups, partial responders had among the lowest normalized peripheral clonal expansion, particularly in CD8+ T cells. The antigen specificity of the peripheral T cells that underwent clonal expansion was not determined. After ivuxolimab, more expanded clones were found on average in CD8+ T cells than in CD4+ T cells. Low levels of normalized T-cell clonal expansion were also seen in some nonresponding patients.

Genomic DNA was isolated from the sorted cells so that the TCRbeta CDR3 region could be sequenced. The immunoSEQ Assay was used to sequence the TCRbeta CDR3 regions. TCRdb limited this immuneACCESS table to in-frame rearrangements with V and J called. A share of clones is missing; checked studies link under half to unresolved V genes, and the rest is unexplained. The sample yields tens of thousands of clones; around 84% were counted once. Roughly 1.7% of the sample goes to the ten largest clones. The trial excluded patients who had a history of autoimmune disease or who were on systemic immunosuppression. Peripheral blood for TCR sequencing was drawn from every dose cohort at baseline, at cycle 4 day 1 and at cycle 7 day 1. Samples came from an open-label, multicenter, first-in-human phase I dose-escalation trial of ivuxolimab. Adults with locally advanced or metastatic head and neck squamous cell, hepatocellular, melanoma or renal cell carcinoma were enrolled in the trial. CD4+ and CD8+ T cells were sorted separately from peripheral blood before TCR sequencing.

A note on this clone: The antigen it binds to is not known. Within one base of it there is no much larger clone, and no base qualities were kept.

Cut back by 6 bases and 4 bases, the V and J ends lie 9 bases apart. The CDR3 covers 13 residues, taking in both the cysteine and the phenylalanine. The CDR3 DNA has 39 bases and is translated from base 1. CDR1 SGHNT and CDR2 YENEEA are derived from the germline V gene. Recombination connected TRBV11-3 to TRBJ2-2; the D gene cannot be named for sure. Sequenced here: CD4+ or CD8+ T cells sorted from blood, sampled in a trial of the OX40 agonist ivuxolimab. The sequence derives from an adult with an advanced solid tumor such as melanoma, head and neck, liver or kidney cancer. The nucleotides read TGTGCCAGCAGTTCGATGCGCACCGGGGAGCTGTTTTTT. This translates into CASSSMRTGELFF.